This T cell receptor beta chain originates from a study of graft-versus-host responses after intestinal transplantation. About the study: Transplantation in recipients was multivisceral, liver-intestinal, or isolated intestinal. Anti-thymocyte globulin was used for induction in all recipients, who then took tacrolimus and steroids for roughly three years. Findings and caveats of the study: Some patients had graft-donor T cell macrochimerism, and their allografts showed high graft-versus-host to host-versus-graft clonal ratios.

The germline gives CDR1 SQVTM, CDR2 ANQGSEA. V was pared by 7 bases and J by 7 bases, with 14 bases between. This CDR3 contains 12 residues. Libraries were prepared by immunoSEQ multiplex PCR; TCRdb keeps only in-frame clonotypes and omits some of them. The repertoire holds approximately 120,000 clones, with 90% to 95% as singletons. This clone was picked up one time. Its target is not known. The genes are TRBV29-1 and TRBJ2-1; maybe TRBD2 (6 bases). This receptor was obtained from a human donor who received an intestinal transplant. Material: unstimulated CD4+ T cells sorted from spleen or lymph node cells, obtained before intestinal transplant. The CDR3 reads CSGARGGNEQFF. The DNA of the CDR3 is TGCAGCGGGGCGCGGGGTGGGAATGAGCAGTTCTTC.